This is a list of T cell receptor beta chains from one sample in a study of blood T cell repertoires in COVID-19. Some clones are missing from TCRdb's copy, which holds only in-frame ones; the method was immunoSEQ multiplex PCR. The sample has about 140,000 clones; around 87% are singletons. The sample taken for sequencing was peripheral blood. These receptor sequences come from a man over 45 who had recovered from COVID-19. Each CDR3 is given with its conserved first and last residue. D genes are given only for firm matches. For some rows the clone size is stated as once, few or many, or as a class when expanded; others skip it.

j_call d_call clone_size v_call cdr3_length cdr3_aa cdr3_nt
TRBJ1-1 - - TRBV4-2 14 CASSQDRENTEAFF TGTGCCAGCAGCCAAGATCGAGAGAACACTGAAGCTTTCTTT
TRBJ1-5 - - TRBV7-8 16 CASSVMGPGSNQPQHF TGTGCCAGCAGCGTGATGGGGCCCGGGAGCAATCAGCCCCAGCATTTT
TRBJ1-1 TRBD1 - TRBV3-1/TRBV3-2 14 CASSRDRGPGEAFF TGTGCCAGCAGCCGGGACAGGGGGCCGGGTGAAGCTTTCTTT
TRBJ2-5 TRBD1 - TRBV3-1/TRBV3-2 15 CASSQGTGGQETQYF TGTGCCAGCAGCCAAGGGACAGGGGGACAAGAGACCCAGTACTTC
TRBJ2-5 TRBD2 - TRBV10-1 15 CASSETSGGQETQYF TGCGCCAGCAGTGAGACTAGCGGGGGCCAAGAGACCCAGTACTTC
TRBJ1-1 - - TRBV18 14 CASSRGSPGTEAFF TGTGCCAGCTCAAGGGGAAGCCCGGGCACTGAAGCTTTCTTT
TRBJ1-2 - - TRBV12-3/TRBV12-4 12 CATGRGNYGYTF TGTGCCACCGGGCGGGGTAACTATGGCTACACCTTC
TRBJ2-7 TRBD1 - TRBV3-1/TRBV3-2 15 CASTYSGTGDNEQYF TGTGCCAGCACCTACTCCGGGACAGGGGACAACGAGCAGTACTTC
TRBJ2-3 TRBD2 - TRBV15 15 CATSSPGLAVDTQYF TGTGCCACCAGCAGTCCGGGACTAGCGGTTGATACGCAGTATTTT
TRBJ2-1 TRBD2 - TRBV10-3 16 CAISGTSGGAGNEQFF TGTGCCATCAGCGGGACTAGCGGGGGGGCCGGCAATGAGCAGTTCTTC
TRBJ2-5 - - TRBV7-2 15 CASSSGAGNQETQYF TGTGCCAGCAGCTCTGGGGCGGGGAATCAAGAGACCCAGTACTTC
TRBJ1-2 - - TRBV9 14 CATARGGAGDGYTF TGTGCCACCGCGCGTGGGGGCGCCGGGGACGGCTACACCTTC
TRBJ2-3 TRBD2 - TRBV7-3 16 CASSPGLAGVGNTQYF TGTGCCAGCAGCCCGGGACTAGCGGGGGTAGGGAATACGCAGTATTTT
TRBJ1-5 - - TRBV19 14 CASREQNSNQPQHF TGTGCCAGTAGGGAACAGAATAGCAATCAGCCCCAGCATTTT
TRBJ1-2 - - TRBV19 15 CASSPRSPLGYGYTF TGTGCCAGTAGTCCTAGGTCTCCCCTGGGCTATGGCTACACCTTC
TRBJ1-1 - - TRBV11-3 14 CASSFTGSGTEAFF TGTGCCAGCAGCTTCACAGGGTCCGGCACTGAAGCTTTCTTT
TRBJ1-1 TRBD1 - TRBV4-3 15 CASSRLGTGDTEAFF TGCGCCAGCAGCCGGCTAGGGACAGGGGACACTGAAGCTTTCTTT
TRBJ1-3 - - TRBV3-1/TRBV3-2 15 CASSQVSQARNTIYF TGTGCCAGCAGCCAAGTCTCTCAGGCAAGAAACACCATATATTTT
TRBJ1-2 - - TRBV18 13 CASSPDNNYGYTF TGTGCCAGCTCACCGGACAATAACTATGGCTACACCTTC
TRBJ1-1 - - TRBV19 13 CASSRTVNTEAFF TGTGCCAGTAGCCGGACAGTGAACACTGAAGCTTTCTTT
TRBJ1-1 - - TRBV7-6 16 CASSPGRGGQNTEAFF TGTGCCAGCAGCCCAGGACGAGGAGGTCAGAACACTGAAGCTTTCTTT
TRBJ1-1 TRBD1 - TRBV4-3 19 CASSQDMMTLTGGNTEAFF TGCGCCAGCAGCCAAGACATGATGACCTTAACAGGGGGGAACACTGAAGCTTTCTTT
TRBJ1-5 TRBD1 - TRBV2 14 CASRRDRGNQPQHF TGTGCCAGCAGACGAGACAGGGGCAATCAGCCCCAGCATTTT
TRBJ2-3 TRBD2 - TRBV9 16 CASSGLRRGGADTQYF TGTGCCAGCAGCGGGCTGCGGCGGGGGGGCGCAGATACGCAGTATTTT
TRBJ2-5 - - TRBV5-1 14 CASSLTAGSETQYF TGCGCCAGCAGCTTGACAGCCGGATCGGAGACCCAGTACTTC
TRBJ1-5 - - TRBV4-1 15 CASSQDPGNNQPQHF TGCGCCAGCAGCCAAGATCCCGGGAACAATCAGCCCCAGCATTTT
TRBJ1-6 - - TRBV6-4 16 CASSDGPNLSSSPLHF TGTGCCAGCAGTGATGGGCCGAATTTATCTTCTTCACCCCTCCACTTT
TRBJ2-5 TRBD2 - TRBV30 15 CAWSKGLAGDETQYF TGTGCCTGGAGTAAAGGGCTAGCGGGGGACGAGACCCAGTACTTC
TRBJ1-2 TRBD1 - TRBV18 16 CASSQQRPRTGDGYTF TGTGCCAGCTCTCAACAACGACCCAGGACAGGGGACGGCTACACCTTC
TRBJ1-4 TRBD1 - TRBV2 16 CASSGETGGTNEKLFF TGTGCCAGCTCCGGCGAAACAGGGGGAACTAATGAAAAACTGTTTTTT
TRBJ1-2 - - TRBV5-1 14 CASSLAETNYGYTF TGCGCCAGCAGCTTGGCAGAAACTAACTATGGCTACACCTTC
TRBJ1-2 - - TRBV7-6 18 CASSPEDSYPPHGYGYTF TGTGCCAGCAGCCCAGAGGACAGTTATCCCCCCCATGGCTATGGCTACACCTTC
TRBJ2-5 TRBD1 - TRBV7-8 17 CASSLVRDRGRAETQYF TGTGCCAGCAGCTTGGTCCGGGACAGGGGGCGCGCGGAGACCCAGTACTTC
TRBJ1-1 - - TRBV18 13 CASSPGGNTEAFF TGTGCCAGCTCACCCGGCGGGAACACTGAAGCTTTCTTT
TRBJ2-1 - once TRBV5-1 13 CASSTGTYNEQFF TGCGCCAGCAGCACCGGGACATACAATGAGCAGTTCTTC
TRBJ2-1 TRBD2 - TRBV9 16 CASSVDWLAGPNEQFF TGTGCCAGCAGCGTAGATTGGCTAGCGGGGCCCAATGAGCAGTTCTTC
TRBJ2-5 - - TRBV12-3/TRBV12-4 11 CASTRGETQYF TGTGCCAGCACCCGCGGAGAGACCCAGTACTTC
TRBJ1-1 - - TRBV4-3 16 CASSQDGAGMNTEAFF TGCGCCAGCAGCCAAGATGGGGCAGGGATGAACACTGAAGCTTTCTTT
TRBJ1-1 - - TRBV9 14 CASSADSGNTEAFF TGTGCCAGCAGCGCGGACAGCGGAAACACTGAAGCTTTCTTT
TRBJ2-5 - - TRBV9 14 CASSPRGDGETQYF TGTGCCAGCAGCCCCCGCGGCGACGGAGAGACCCAGTACTTC